What follows are 19 T cell receptor beta chains derived from one specimen sequenced in a study of blood T cell repertoires in COVID-19. Profiling relied on immunoSEQ multiplex PCR, and the TCRdb table lists in-frame clones only, not all of them. The data contain about 69,000 clones, roughly three quarters of them seen just once; the ten biggest clones take up more than 15%. The sample consisted of peripheral blood. These receptors were collected from a man aged 55 to 70 with acute or convalescent COVID-19.

V usage is TRBV2 and J usage is TRBJ1-3; the match to TRBD1 covers 7 bases. Germline values: CDR1 SNHLY, CDR2 FYNNEI. The junction had 7 bases not matched to a gene; V was cut back by 6 bases and J by 2 bases. There are 15 residues in the CDR3. The CDR3 nucleotides are TGTGCCAGCAGGGCAACGACAGGGACTGGAAACACCATATATTTT. Its protein product is CASRATTGTGNTIYF.

This clone came up once. The chain has TRBV5-8 and TRBJ2-2, with 7 bases matching TRBD1. The V gene's germline CDR1 is SGHTS and CDR2 YDEGEE. The CDR3 sequence is 15 residues long. V trimming: 5 bases; J trimming: 4 bases; junction bases outside the gene matches: 8. In DNA, the CDR3 is TGTGCCAGCAGAAATGACAGGGTGGGCACCGGGGAGCTGTTTTTT. Protein product: CASRNDRVGTGELFF.

The chain has TRBV4-2 and TRBJ2-1; TRBD1 aligns across 8 bases. The CDR3 spans 15 residues. With V trimmed by 4 bases and J by 4 bases, 6 bases remained unmatched. Germline V gives CDR1 LGHNA, CDR2 YNFKEQ. CDR3 in amino acids: CASSPRQGIYNEQFF. In nucleotides, the CDR3 is TGTGCCAGCAGCCCTCGACAGGGGATTTACAATGAGCAGTTCTTC.

The chain joins TRBV6-2 or TRBV6-3 to TRBJ2-1; possible D gene TRBD2, 6 bases. Germline loops: CDR1 MNHEY, CDR2 SVGEGT. The CDR3 has 17 amino acids. V was trimmed by 2 bases and J by 4 bases, leaving 18 bases between them. The CDR3 spells CASSYLSRGSRYNEQFF. In DNA form, the CDR3 reads TGTGCCAGCAGTTACCTCTCCCGGGGGTCCCGATACAATGAGCAGTTCTTC.

The chain employs TRBV12-3 or TRBV12-4 and TRBJ1-1, with TRBD1 matching 7 bases. V trimming: 8 bases; J trimming: 5 bases; junction bases outside the gene matches: 8. This CDR3 spans 13 amino acids. The CDR3 here is CASHRGIRTEAFF. The CDR3 nucleotides are TGTGCCAGCCACAGGGGCATCAGGACTGAAGCTTTCTTT.

The chain combines TRBV3-1 (or the pseudogene TRBV3-2) with TRBJ2-7; TRBD2 agrees at 12 bases. V was clipped by 3 bases and J by 4 bases; unmatched bases: 16. This CDR3 region has 19 residues. Germline assignment: CDR1 LGHDT and CDR2 YNNKEL (reference sequence). CDR3 sequence (DNA): TGTGCCAGCAGCCACCCAGTTGGCCTAGCGGGGGGGTCCGCTTACGAGCAGTACTTC. It yields the protein CASSHPVGLAGGSAYEQYF.

The chain joins TRBV5-1 to TRBJ2-1; D ambiguous. The CDR3 consists of 12 residues. Germline V gene sequence: CDR1 SGHRS, CDR2 YFSETQ. Deletions cut 7 bases from V and 2 bases from J, with 7 bases between. The CDR3 DNA sequence: TGCGCCAGCTATCTTGCCTACAATGAGCAGTTCTTC. Translating gives CASYLAYNEQFF. Full variable domain (rest looked up from reference TRBV5-1 and TRBJ2-1): KAGVTQTPRYLIKTRGQQVTLSCSPISGHRSVSWYQQTPGQGLQFLFEYFSETQRNKGNFPGRFSGRQFSNSRSEMNVSTLELGDSALYLCASYLAYNEQFFGPGTRLTVL.

This clone has just one count. The genes are TRBV30 and TRBJ1-3, with TRBD1 identical over 8 bases. Germline V CDR1 and CDR2: GTSNPN, SVGIG (reference sequence). V was pared by 5 bases and J by 7 bases, with 4 bases of the junction left unmatched. The CDR3 runs 12 residues. CDR3 nucleotides: TGTGCCTGGTCCAACAGGGGGAACACCATATATTTT. Translating it yields CAWSNRGNTIYF.

This sequence joins TRBV6-5 and TRBJ2-7; 11 bases are a match to TRBD1. Per germline, CDR1 MNHEY and CDR2 SVGAGI. The CDR3 has 14 residues. Germline trimming cut 6 bases from V and 3 bases from J; bases unmatched to any gene: 4. The CDR3 is CASRSGTGGYEQYF. The CDR3 bases are TGTGCCAGCAGATCCGGGACAGGGGGCTACGAGCAGTACTTC.

V gene TRBV19 combines with J gene TRBJ1-5; possible D gene TRBD1, 5 bases. The CDR3 consists of 16 residues. V was pared by 10 bases and J by 6 bases, with 25 bases between. CDR1 is LNHDA, CDR2 SQIVND, per germline (reference sequence). CDR3 in DNA: TGTGCCACCTTTCTCGGACAAGCGGGGCCTCGTCAGCCCCAGCATTTT. Translating gives CATFLGQAGPRQPQHF.

The chain joins TRBV28 to TRBJ1-1, with D possibly being TRBD1 (6 bases). Germline CDR1 and CDR2: MDHEN and SYDVKM. The CDR3 runs 15 residues. Trimming took 5 bases from V and 0 from J, leaving 13 bases between them. The CDR3 reads CASSPTTGVNTEAFF. The DNA for the CDR3 is TGTGCCAGCAGTCCTACGACAGGAGTGAACACTGAAGCTTTCTTT.

The chain has TRBV19 and TRBJ1-1; TRBD1 matches 7 bases. The CDR3 is 14 residues long. Germline CDR1 LNHDA, CDR2 SQIVND (reference sequence). The V segment lost 6 bases and the J segment 1 base; nucleotides outside the gene matches: 5. Here the CDR3 DNA reads TGTGCCAGTAGCCTCTGGGACAGGAACACTGAAGCTTTCTTT. Its protein product is CASSLWDRNTEAFF.

V and J are TRBV15 and TRBJ1-4; D is unclear. The CDR3 length is 15 residues. Germline V gene sequence: CDR1 LNHNV, CDR2 YYDKDF (reference sequence). V lost 2 bases to trimming and J lost 3 bases, with 10 bases between them. The CDR3 reads CATSRLRAPNEKLFF. For the CDR3, the DNA is TGTGCCACCAGCAGATTACGAGCCCCTAATGAAAAACTGTTTTTT.

CDR3 sequence: CASSPLGADNQPQHF. The CDR3 coding sequence is TGTGCCAGCAGCCCCTTAGGGGCTGACAATCAGCCCCAGCATTTT. The chain is built from TRBV9 and TRBJ1-5; a possible D gene is TRBD1 (5 bases). From germline, CDR1 is SGDLS and CDR2 YYNGEE. This CDR3 comprises 15 residues. V gave up 4 bases and J gave up 3 bases, with 14 bases separating them.

The rearrangement joins TRBV5-8 to TRBJ1-2; 7 nucleotides align to TRBD1. CDR1 and CDR2 from the germline V gene are SGHTS and YDEGEE. The CDR3 contains 18 residues. After removal of 1 base from V and 5 bases from J, the junction contained 17 bases not matched to a gene. The chain's CDR3 is CASSLKLMRGRPRYGYTF. The CDR3 bases are TGTGCCAGCAGCTTGAAGCTTATGAGGGGGCGCCCCCGGTATGGCTACACCTTC. The full variable domain, with the rest looked up from reference TRBV5-8 and TRBJ1-2, is EAGVTQSPTHLIKTRGQQATLRCSPISGHTSVYWYQQALGLGLQFLLWYDEGEERNRGNFPPRFSGRQFPNYSSELNVNALELEDSALYLCASSLKLMRGRPRYGYTFGSGTRLTVV.

The V and J genes are TRBV13 and TRBJ2-1; TRBD2 agrees at 11 bases. The length of the CDR3 is 16 residues. CDR1 is PRHDT and CDR2 is FYEKMQ in the germline V gene (reference sequence). V trimming: 5 bases; J trimming: 4 bases; junction bases outside the gene matches: 7. Here the CDR3 DNA reads TGTGCCAGCAGCCCCAACTTAGCGGGGGGGTACAATGAGCAGTTCTTC. It is translated as CASSPNLAGGYNEQFF.

The V call is TRBV4-1, the J call TRBJ2-2; possibly TRBD2 for D (5 bases). Germline V gene lookup returns CDR1 MGHRA and CDR2 YSYEKL. The CDR3 covers 19 residues. Between the trimmed V and J ends, which lost 6 bases and 5 bases, there was a span of 28 bases. DNA for the CDR3: TGCGCCAGCAGTTTAGGTCCGTGGCAGACTAAGAGAGCTACCGGGGAGCTGTTTTTT. Translation: CASSLGPWQTKRATGELFF.

V usage is TRBV5-1 and J usage is TRBJ1-1, with TRBD1 identical over 8 bases. V gave up 1 base and J gave up 6 bases; unmatched junction bases: 8. Germline lookup yields CDR1 SGHRS and CDR2 YFSETQ. This CDR3 has 15 amino acids. The CDR3 region is CASSLMTGDGAEAFF. CDR3 in DNA: TGCGCCAGCAGCTTGATGACAGGGGATGGGGCTGAAGCTTTCTTT.

The genes are TRBV30 and TRBJ1-2; no clear D. This CDR3 comprises 14 residues. Trimming took 4 bases from V and 0 from J, leaving 12 bases between them. Germline CDR1 is GTSNPN and CDR2 is SVGIG (reference sequence). The CDR3 DNA reads TGTGCCTGGAATCGATACCGGTCTAACTATGGCTACACCTTC. It translates to CAWNRYRSNYGYTF.